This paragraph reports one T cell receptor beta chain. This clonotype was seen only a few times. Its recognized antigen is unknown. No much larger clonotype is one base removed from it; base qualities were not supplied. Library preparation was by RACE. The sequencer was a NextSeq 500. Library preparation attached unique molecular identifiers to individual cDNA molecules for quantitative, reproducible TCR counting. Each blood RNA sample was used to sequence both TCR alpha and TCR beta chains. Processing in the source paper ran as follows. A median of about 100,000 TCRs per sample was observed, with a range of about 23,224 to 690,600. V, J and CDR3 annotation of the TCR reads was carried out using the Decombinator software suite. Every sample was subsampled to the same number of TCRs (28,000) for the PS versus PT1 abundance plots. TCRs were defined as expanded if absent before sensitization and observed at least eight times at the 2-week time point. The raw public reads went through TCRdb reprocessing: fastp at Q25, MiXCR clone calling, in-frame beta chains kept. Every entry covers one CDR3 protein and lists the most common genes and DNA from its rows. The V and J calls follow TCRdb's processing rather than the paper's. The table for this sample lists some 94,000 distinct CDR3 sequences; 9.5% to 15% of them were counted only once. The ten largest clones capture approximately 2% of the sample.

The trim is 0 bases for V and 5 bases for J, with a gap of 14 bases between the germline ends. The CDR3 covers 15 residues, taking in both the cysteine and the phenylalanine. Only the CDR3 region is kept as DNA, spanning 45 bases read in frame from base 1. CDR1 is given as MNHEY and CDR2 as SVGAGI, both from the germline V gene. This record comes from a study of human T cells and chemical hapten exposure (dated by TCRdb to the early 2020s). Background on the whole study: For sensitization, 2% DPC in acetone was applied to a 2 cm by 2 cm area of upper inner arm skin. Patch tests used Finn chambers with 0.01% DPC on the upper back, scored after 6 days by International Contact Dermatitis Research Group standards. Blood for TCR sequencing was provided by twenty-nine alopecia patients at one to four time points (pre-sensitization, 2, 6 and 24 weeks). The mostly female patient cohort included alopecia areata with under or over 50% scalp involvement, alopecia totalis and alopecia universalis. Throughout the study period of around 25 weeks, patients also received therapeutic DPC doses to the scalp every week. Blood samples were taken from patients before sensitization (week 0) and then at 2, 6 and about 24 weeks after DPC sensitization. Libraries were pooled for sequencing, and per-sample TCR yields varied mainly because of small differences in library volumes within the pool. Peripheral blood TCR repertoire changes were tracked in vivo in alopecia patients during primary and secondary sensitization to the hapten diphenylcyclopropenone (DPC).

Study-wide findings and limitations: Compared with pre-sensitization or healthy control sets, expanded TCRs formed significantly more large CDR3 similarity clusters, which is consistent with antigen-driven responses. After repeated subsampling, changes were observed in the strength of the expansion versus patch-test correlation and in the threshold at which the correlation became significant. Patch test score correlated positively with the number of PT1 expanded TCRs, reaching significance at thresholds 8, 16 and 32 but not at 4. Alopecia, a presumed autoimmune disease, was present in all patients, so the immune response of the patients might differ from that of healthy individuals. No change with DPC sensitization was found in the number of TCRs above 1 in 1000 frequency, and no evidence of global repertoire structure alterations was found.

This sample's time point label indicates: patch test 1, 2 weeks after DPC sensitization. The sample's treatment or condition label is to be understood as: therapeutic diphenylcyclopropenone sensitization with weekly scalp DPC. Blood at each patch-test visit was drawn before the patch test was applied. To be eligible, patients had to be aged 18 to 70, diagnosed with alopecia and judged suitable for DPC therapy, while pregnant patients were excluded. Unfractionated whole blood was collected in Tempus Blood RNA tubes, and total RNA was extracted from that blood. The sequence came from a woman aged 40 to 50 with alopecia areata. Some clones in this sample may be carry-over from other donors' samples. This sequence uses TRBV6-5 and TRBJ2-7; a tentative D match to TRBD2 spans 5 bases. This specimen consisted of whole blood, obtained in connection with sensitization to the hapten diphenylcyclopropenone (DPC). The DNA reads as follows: TGTGCCAGCAGTTACTCGATTAGTCCTAGCCACGAGCAGTACTTC. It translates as CASSYSISPSHEQYF.